This T cell receptor (beta chain) was identified during a study of blood T cell repertoires in COVID-19. Deletions cut 0 bases from V and 0 bases from J, with 12 bases between. Germline CDR1 reads GTSNPN; CDR2 reads SVGIG (reference sequence). The CDR3 runs 15 residues. In the original workflow: Cell counts per sample came from amplifying reference gene primers. Sequenced by immunoSEQ multiplex PCR; TCRdb stores in-frame clones only, minus some. That table is the source of V, J and clone size, and D and trimming were worked out from the DNA. The table includes 310,000 or so clones, roughly 90% detected once.

This rearrangement joins TRBV30 to TRBJ2-7, with D possibly TRBD1 on 6 matching bases. The receptor comes from a man younger than 35 who had recovered from COVID-19. Sequencing was carried out using peripheral blood. CDR3 nucleotides: TGTGCCTGGAGTGTCAGGGACACAAGCTCCTACGAGCAGTACTTC. As protein: CAWSVRDTSSYEQYF. The variable domain in full, completed from reference TRBV30 and TRBJ2-7, reads SQTIHQWPATLVQPVGSPLSLECTVEGTSNPNLYWYRQAAGRGLQLLFYSVGIGQISSEVPQNLSASRPQDRQFILSSKKLLLSDSGFYLCAWSVRDTSSYEQYFGPGTRLTVT.